These 2 T cell receptor beta chains were all obtained from the same sample, sequenced in a study of control samples from healthy donors and cancer patients. The table came from immunoSEQ multiplex PCR; TCRdb's copy has only in-frame clones and leaves some out. Of roughly 84,000 clones listed, approximately 91% are singletons. Sequenced sample: blood. Receptors were obtained from a man aged 50-59 years in good health.

The chain recombines TRBV10-3 with TRBJ2-5; unclear D gene. CDR3 length: 11 residues. Trimming cost V 2 bases and J 5 bases, with 3 bases left between them. The germline V gene encodes CDR1 ENHRY and CDR2 SYGVKD. As DNA, the CDR3 is TGTGCCATCAGTGAGAGGGAGACCCAGTACTTC. Translation gives CAISERETQYF.

Here the CDR3 DNA reads TGTGCCTGGAGTGTACTGGCGGGGATGAACACTGAAGCTTTCTTT. This sequence encodes CAWSVLAGMNTEAFF. The chain combines TRBV30 with TRBJ1-1; no clear D gene. The germline CDR1 and CDR2 sequences are GTSNPN and SVGIG (reference sequence). This CDR3 region has 15 residues. The ends were cut back, 0 bases at V and 0 bases at J, with 11 bases in the middle.